This entry describes one T cell receptor beta chain. The data were taken from a study of shared clonotypes between healthy human individuals. V was shortened by 4 bases and J by 2 bases, with 15 bases between the two germline ends. CDR1 is MNHEY, CDR2 SMNVEV, per germline (reference sequence). CDR3 size: 15 residues. The table came from immunoSEQ multiplex PCR; TCRdb's copy has only in-frame clones and leaves some out. The data contain about 2.4 million clones, 93% of them singletons. The chain couples TRBV27 to TRBJ2-7, with D possibly called TRBD1 or TRBD2 (6 bases each). The sequenced material came from naive CD4+ T cells from PBMCs. Subset here: CD45RA+ positively selected. The receptor was derived from a man between 18 and 29 years old in good health. Some clones in this sample may be carry-over from other donors' samples. In nucleotides, the CDR3 is TGTGCCAGCAGTTACCCGGGGGCCCTCCCCTACGAGCAGTACTTC. Amino acid sequence: CASSYPGALPYEQYF.